These 23 T cell receptor beta chains share one sample of origin, sequenced in a study of T cells after yellow fever vaccination. TCRdb independently ran MiXCR on the 5' RACE reads; one entry per CDR3 protein. The sample carries about 200,000 distinct CDR3 sequences, about 3% recorded once. This material consisted of CD4+ T cells sorted from PBMCs, taken 10 days after the yellow fever booster vaccination. The source of these receptors is a man aged 18 to 29 who received the YFV17D yellow fever vaccine.

This clonotype was seen many times. V usage is TRBV5-1 and J usage is TRBJ1-1, with D possibly matching TRBD1 (5 bases). V lost 0 bases and J 0 bases, leaving 18 bases between the germline ends. The CDR3 is 18 residues long. CDR1 SGHRS and CDR2 YFSETQ come from the germline V gene. CDR3 nucleotides: TGCGCCAGCAGCTTGGACCCCACAAGACAGCTAATGAACACTGAAGCTTTCTTT. This codes for CASSLDPTRQLMNTEAFF.

This clonotype was observed many times. V usage is TRBV6-1 and J usage is TRBJ2-4; the D gene could be TRBD1 or TRBD2 (5 bases each). Germline lookup yields CDR1 MNHNS and CDR2 SASEGT. The CDR3 length is 17 residues. V shed 4 bases and J shed 0 bases, with 16 bases lying between them. As DNA, the CDR3 is TGTGCCAGCAGTGGCGCTGTCCGGGGCCTAGCCAAAAACATTCAGTACTTC. Translation: CASSGAVRGLAKNIQYF.

This clonotype appeared many times. CDR3 in amino acids: CASSLGLAGGNEQFF. In DNA, the CDR3 is TGTGCCAGCAGTTTAGGGCTAGCGGGGGGGAATGAGCAGTTCTTC. The chain is built from TRBV12-3 or TRBV12-4 and TRBJ2-1; 12 bases fit TRBD2. The CDR3 has 15 residues. The V gene end was trimmed by 1 base and the J gene end by 7 bases; junction bases not matched to a gene: 2.

The chain employs TRBV15 and TRBJ2-5, with D unresolved. Trimming took off 1 base at V and 5 bases at J, with 2 bases between the two ends. This CDR3 comprises 11 residues. Germline lookup yields CDR1 LNHNV and CDR2 YYDKDF (reference sequence). CDR3 DNA sequence: TGTGCCACCAGCAGAGGGGAGACCCAGTACTTC. This encodes CATSRGETQYF.

The chain couples TRBV6-6 to TRBJ1-2; no reliable D call. This CDR3 spans 16 amino acids. V was trimmed by 2 bases and J by 4 bases, leaving 17 bases between them. Germline CDR1 and CDR2: MNHNY and SVGAGI (reference sequence). The CDR3 spells CASSYPSREGTYGYTF. CDR3 DNA sequence: TGTGCCAGCAGTTACCCATCACGGGAGGGCACCTATGGCTACACCTTC.

Ten or more counts support this clonotype. The chain joins TRBV10-3 to TRBJ2-3; no reliable D call. The germline V gene encodes CDR1 ENHRY and CDR2 SYGVKD. Between the trimmed V and J ends, which lost 7 bases and 5 bases, there was a span of 13 bases. The CDR3 spans 13 residues. CDR3 residues: CAIKGTQGDTQYF. The DNA of the CDR3 is TGTGCCATCAAGGGCACCCAAGGAGATACGCAGTATTTT.

This clonotype was seen many times. The chain is built from TRBV6-1 and TRBJ2-1; no clear D. CDR1 is MNHNS, CDR2 SASEGT, per germline. The CDR3 runs 13 residues. Trimming pared 10 bases from V and 0 bases from J, leaving 10 bases between. CDR3 in amino acids: CATDGRSYNEQFF. The CDR3 DNA reads TGTGCCACGGACGGTCGCTCCTACAATGAGCAGTTCTTC.

This clonotype was detected many times. This sequence joins TRBV20-1 and TRBJ2-7; 7 bases are shared with TRBD1. The germline CDR1 and CDR2 sequences are DFQATT and SNEGSKA (reference sequence). CDR3 size: 15 residues. V shed 0 bases and J 6 bases; nucleotides not matched to a gene: 11. The CDR3 DNA is TGCAGTGCTAGAGACGCCGGGACAGCCCATCTCGAGCAGTACTTC. Its translation: CSARDAGTAHLEQYF.

This clonotype has ten or more counts. The V gene is TRBV20-1, the J gene TRBJ2-1; D assignment may be TRBD1 or TRBD2 (6 bases each). Trimming removed 1 base from V and 7 bases from J, with 17 bases in between. This CDR3 has 15 amino acids. Germline V gene data show CDR1 as DFQATT and CDR2 as SNEGSKA (reference sequence). The CDR3 loop is CSARGREGGWNEQFF. CDR3 bases: TGCAGTGCTAGAGGTCGAGAGGGGGGTTGGAATGAGCAGTTCTTC.

The table lists this clonotype with many counts. The chain uses TRBV12-3 or TRBV12-4 and TRBJ2-4, with D perhaps matching TRBD1 (6 bases). V dropped 3 bases and J dropped 4 bases, with 10 bases sitting between them. This CDR3 has 14 amino acids. CDR3 coding DNA: TGTGCCAGCAGTTTCGGGCAGGGGAAAAACATTCAGTACTTC. Amino acid sequence: CASSFGQGKNIQYF.

There are many counts of this clonotype. The chain couples TRBV4-3 to TRBJ1-1, with D perhaps matching TRBD1 (5 bases). This CDR3 contains 15 residues. The V gene lost 0 bases and the J gene lost 3 bases, with 11 bases spanning the gap. Looked up from germline, CDR1 is LGHNA and CDR2 is YSLEER. The CDR3 spells CASSQEHRPDTEAFF. For the CDR3, the DNA is TGCGCCAGCAGCCAAGAACACAGGCCCGACACTGAAGCTTTCTTT.

This clonotype was picked up many times. The V gene is TRBV7-9, the J gene TRBJ1-3, with TRBD1 as a possible D gene (6 bases). The V and J ends lost 2 bases and 1 base respectively, with 18 bases between them. CDR3 length: 18 amino acids. Germline CDR1 SEHNR, CDR2 FQNEAQ (reference sequence). In DNA, the CDR3 is TGTGCCAGCAGCTTACGGCGGGGGGCAGAACCTTCTGGAAACACCATATATTTT. Its protein is CASSLRRGAEPSGNTIYF. The full variable domain, in which reference TRBV7-9 and TRBJ1-3 provide the parts outside the CDR3, is DTGVSQNPRHKITKRGQNVTFRCDPISEHNRLYWYRQTLGQGPEFLTYFQNEAQLEKSRLLSDRFSAERPKGSFSTLEIQRTEQGDSAMYLCASSLRRGAEPSGNTIYFGEGSWLTVV.

This clonotype was detected ten times or more. CDR3 in DNA: TGTGCCAGCAGCCTGACCCCGACAGGGGGTTTCTTCGAGCAGTACTTC. Translating gives CASSLTPTGGFFEQYF. The chain employs TRBV6-2 or TRBV6-3 and TRBJ2-7, with TRBD1 matching over 9 bases. The CDR3 has 16 amino acids. The V and J ends lost 6 bases and 6 bases, in that order; junction bases with no gene match: 15. Germline CDR1 is MNHEY and CDR2 is SVGEGT.

This clonotype came up many times. The chain employs TRBV7-2 and TRBJ2-1, with D perhaps TRBD1 (6 bases). In germline, CDR1 is SGHTA, CDR2 FQGNSA. V shed 2 bases and J shed 7 bases, with 15 bases lying between them. There are 15 residues in the CDR3. The CDR3 nucleotides read TGTGCCAGCAGCTTATTTCGGAACAGGGAGAATGAGCAGTTCTTC. It specifies CASSLFRNRENEQFF.

A note on this clonotype: Being one base from a much bigger clone, this may be a read error. The V call is TRBV19, the J call TRBJ2-7; D unclear. V lost 5 bases to trimming and J lost 2 bases, with 10 bases between them. The CDR3 spans 13 residues. Germline V gives CDR1 LNHDA, CDR2 SQIVND (reference sequence). In DNA form, the CDR3 reads TGTGCCAGTAGTTTGCCAGGCCCCTACGAGCAGTACTTC. Translating gives CASSLPGPYEQYF.

This clonotype was recorded many times. The chain carries TRBV5-5 and TRBJ2-3; 8 bases map to TRBD2. The CDR3 sequence is 14 residues long. Germline-derived CDR1 and CDR2 are SGHKS and YYEKEE (reference sequence). V gave up 4 bases and J gave up 2 bases; unmatched junction bases: 3. CDR3 coding DNA: TGTGCCAGCAGCGCAGCGGGGGACACAGATACGCAGTATTTT. Translating it yields CASSAAGDTDTQYF.

This clonotype was recorded at least ten times. The chain combines TRBV5-6 with TRBJ2-1; 8 positions match TRBD2. Germline V gene lookup returns CDR1 SGHDT and CDR2 YYEEEE. The CDR3 is 15 residues long. Trimming cost V 0 bases and J 5 bases; bases outside gene matches: 4. The CDR3 nucleotides are TGTGCCAGCAGCTTGGCCCCACTAGCGGACAATGAGCAGTTCTTC. It translates to CASSLAPLADNEQFF. The full variable domain, rest sourced from reference TRBV5-6 and TRBJ2-1, is DAGVTQSPTHLIKTRGQQVTLRCSPKSGHDTVSWYQQALGQGPQFIFQYYEEEERQRGNFPDRFSGHQFPNYSSELNVNALLLGDSALYLCASSLAPLADNEQFFGPGTRLTVL.

This clonotype was counted between two and nine times. The chain couples TRBV3-1 to TRBJ2-7; no reliable D call. Germline CDR1 LGHDT, CDR2 YNNKEL (reference sequence). V gave up 1 base and J gave up 6 bases, with 7 bases separating them. The CDR3 consists of 12 residues. CDR3 region: CASSQGPLEQYV. The CDR3 DNA follows: TGTGCCAGCAGCCAAGGTCCCCTCGAGCAGTACGTC.

The table lists this clonotype with many counts. The chain has TRBV30 and TRBJ1-5; 7 bases are shared with TRBD1. The V and J ends lost 6 bases and 1 base, in that order; junction bases with no gene match: 9. The germline CDR1 and CDR2 sequences are GTSNPN and SVGIG (reference sequence). The CDR3 contains 15 residues. CDR3 protein: CACQLGGGSNQPQHF. The DNA of the CDR3 is TGTGCCTGCCAACTGGGAGGGGGCAGCAATCAGCCCCAGCATTTT.

The chain recombines TRBV6-5 with TRBJ1-1; D unclear. The CDR3 has 13 residues. Germline V gene data show CDR1 as MNHEY and CDR2 as SVGAGI. V was pared by 5 bases and J by 2 bases, with 9 bases between. The CDR3 region is CASSRQSNTEAFF. CDR3 bases: TGTGCCAGCAGTCGTCAGTCTAACACTGAAGCTTTCTTT.

This clonotype was counted a few times. V usage is TRBV20-1 and J usage is TRBJ1-2, with 8 bases that match TRBD1. This CDR3 contains 13 residues. J lost 8 bases, V lost 4 bases, and 9 bases had no gene match. Germline V lookup: CDR1 DFQATT, CDR2 SNEGSKA (reference sequence). CDR3 DNA: TGCAGTGCTAATACCGGGACAGGATACGGCTACACCTTC. Translated, it gives CSANTGTGYGYTF.

The V call is TRBV18, the J call TRBJ2-2; D is unclear. The V end lost 3 bases, the J end lost 3 bases, and 5 bases lay between the germline ends. CDR1 and CDR2 from the germline V gene are KGHSH and LQKENI. The CDR3 length is 13 residues. The CDR3, as DNA: TGTGCCAGCTCACCTCAATACACCGGGGAGCTGTTTTTT. Protein product: CASSPQYTGELFF.

This clonotype occurred many times. The V and J genes are TRBV5-1 and TRBJ1-1; no definite D call. Germline loops: CDR1 SGHRS, CDR2 YFSETQ. CDR3 length: 12 amino acids. V was trimmed by 4 bases and J by 5 bases, leaving 9 bases between them. The CDR3 spells CASSRFGTEAFF. CDR3 nucleotide sequence: TGCGCCAGCAGCCGGTTCGGGACTGAAGCTTTCTTT.